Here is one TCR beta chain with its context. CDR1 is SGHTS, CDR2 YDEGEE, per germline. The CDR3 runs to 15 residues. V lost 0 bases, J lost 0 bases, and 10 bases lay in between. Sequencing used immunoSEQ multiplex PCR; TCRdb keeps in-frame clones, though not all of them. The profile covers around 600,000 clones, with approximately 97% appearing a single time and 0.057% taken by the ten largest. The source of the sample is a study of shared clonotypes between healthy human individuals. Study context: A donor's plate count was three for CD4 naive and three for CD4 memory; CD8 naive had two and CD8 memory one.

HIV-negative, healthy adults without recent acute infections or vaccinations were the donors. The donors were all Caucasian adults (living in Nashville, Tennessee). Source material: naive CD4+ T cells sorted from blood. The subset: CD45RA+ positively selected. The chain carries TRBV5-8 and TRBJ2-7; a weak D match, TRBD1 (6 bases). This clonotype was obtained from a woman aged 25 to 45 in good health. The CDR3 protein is CASSLGTAVSYEQYF. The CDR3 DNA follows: TGTGCCAGCAGCTTGGGGACAGCTGTCTCCTACGAGCAGTACTTC.